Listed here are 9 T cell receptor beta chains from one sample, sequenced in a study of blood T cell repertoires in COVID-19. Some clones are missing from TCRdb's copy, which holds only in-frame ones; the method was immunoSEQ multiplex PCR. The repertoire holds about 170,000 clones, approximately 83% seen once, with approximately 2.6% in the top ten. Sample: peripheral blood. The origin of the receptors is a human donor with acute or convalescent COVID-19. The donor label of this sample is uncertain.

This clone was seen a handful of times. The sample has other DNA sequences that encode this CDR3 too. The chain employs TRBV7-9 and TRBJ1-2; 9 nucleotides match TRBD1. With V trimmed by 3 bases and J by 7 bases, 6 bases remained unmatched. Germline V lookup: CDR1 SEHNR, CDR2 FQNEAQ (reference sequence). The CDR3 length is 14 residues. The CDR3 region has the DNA TGTGCCAGCAGCTTGGGACAGGGCGTCGGTGGCTACACCTTC. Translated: CASSLGQGVGGYTF.

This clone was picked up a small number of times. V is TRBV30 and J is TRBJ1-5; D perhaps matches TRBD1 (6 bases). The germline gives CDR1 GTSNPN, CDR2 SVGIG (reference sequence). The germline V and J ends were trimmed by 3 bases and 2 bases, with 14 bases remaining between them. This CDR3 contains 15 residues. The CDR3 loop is CAWSSERQGNQPQHF. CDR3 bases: TGTGCCTGGAGCTCCGAACGACAGGGCAATCAGCCCCAGCATTTT.

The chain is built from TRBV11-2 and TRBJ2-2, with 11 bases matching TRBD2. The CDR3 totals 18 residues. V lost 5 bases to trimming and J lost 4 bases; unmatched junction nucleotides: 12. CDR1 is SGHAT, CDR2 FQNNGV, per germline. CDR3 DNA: TGTGCCAGCAGCCTGGGATTAGCGGGAGGGCTGAGCACCGGGGAGCTGTTTTTT. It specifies CASSLGLAGGLSTGELFF.

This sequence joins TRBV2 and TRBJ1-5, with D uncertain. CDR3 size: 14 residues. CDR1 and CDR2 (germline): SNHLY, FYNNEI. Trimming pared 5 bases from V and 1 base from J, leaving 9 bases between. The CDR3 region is CASSLAVSNQPQHF. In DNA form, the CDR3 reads TGTGCCAGCAGTCTGGCGGTAAGCAATCAGCCCCAGCATTTT.

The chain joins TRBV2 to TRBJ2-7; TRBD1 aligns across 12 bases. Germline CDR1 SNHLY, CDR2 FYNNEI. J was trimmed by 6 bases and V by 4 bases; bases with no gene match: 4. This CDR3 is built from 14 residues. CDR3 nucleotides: TGTGCCAGCAGTGGGGACAGGGGGCAGCGCGAGCAGTACTTC. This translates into CASSGDRGQREQYF.

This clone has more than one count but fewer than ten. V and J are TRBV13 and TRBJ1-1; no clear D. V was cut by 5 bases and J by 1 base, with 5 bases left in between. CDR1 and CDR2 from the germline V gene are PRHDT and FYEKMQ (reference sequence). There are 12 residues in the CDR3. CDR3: CASSPKNTEAFF. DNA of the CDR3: TGTGCCAGCAGCCCAAAGAACACTGAAGCTTTCTTT.

Here the CDR3 reads CASSLGTGGWNSNQPQHF. The CDR3 coding sequence is TGTGCCAGCAGTCTCGGGACAGGGGGATGGAATAGCAATCAGCCCCAGCATTTT. The chain combines TRBV28 with TRBJ1-5; 11 nucleotides agree with TRBD1. This CDR3 contains 18 residues. V lost 5 bases, J lost 0 bases, and 9 bases stayed unmatched. The germline V gene encodes CDR1 MDHEN and CDR2 SYDVKM.

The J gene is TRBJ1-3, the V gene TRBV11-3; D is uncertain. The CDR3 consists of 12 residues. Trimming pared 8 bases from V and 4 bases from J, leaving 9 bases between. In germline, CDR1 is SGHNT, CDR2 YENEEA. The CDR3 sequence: CASLVEGNTIYF. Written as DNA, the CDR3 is TGTGCCAGCTTGGTAGAAGGAAACACCATATATTTT. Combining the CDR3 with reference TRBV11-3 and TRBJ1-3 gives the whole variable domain EAGVVQSPRYKIIEKKQPVAFWCNPISGHNTLYWYLQNLGQGPELLIRYENEEAVDDSQLPKDRFSAERLKGVDSTLKIQPAELGDSAVYLCASLVEGNTIYFGEGSWLTVV.

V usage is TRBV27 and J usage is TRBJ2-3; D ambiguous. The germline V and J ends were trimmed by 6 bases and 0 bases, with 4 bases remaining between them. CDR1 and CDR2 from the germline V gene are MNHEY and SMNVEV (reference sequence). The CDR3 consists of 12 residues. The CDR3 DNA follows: TGTGCCAGCAGATCAAGCACAGATACGCAGTATTTT. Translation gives CASRSSTDTQYF.